A selection of T cell receptor beta chains follows, all from one sample in a study of OX40 agonist ivuxolimab in advanced cancers. Only in-frame clones appear in the TCRdb table, and some are missing; sequencing was by immunoSEQ multiplex PCR. This table holds around 40,000 clones, about 87% found once. The sequences come from CD4+ or CD8+ T cells sorted from blood, collected in a trial of the OX40 agonist ivuxolimab. These receptors all come from an adult with an advanced solid tumor such as melanoma, head and neck, liver or kidney cancer. Each CDR3 is given with its conserved first and last residue. D genes are given only for firm matches. Size is stated for part of the rows, as once, few or many counts, or as a class when the clone is expanded.

clone_size	v_call	j_call	d_call	cdr3_aa	cdr3_nt
.	TRBV7-9	TRBJ1-1	.	CASSLISNTEAFF	TGTGCCAGCAGCTTAATATCTAACACTGAAGCTTTCTTT
.	TRBV7-9	TRBJ2-1	TRBD2	CASSLKTSGTYNEQFF	TGTGCCAGCAGCTTAAAGACTAGCGGGACCTACAATGAGCAGTTCTTC
.	TRBV14	TRBJ1-6	TRBD1	CASSHMTGGLRRSPLHF	TGTGCCAGCAGCCACATGACAGGGGGCTTGCGTCGTTCACCCCTCCACTTT
.	TRBV11-3	TRBJ1-2	.	CASSPHVLGYTF	TGTGCCAGCAGCCCGCACGTTCTTGGCTACACCTTC
few	TRBV10-3	TRBJ1-1	.	CAISESQFEAFF	TGTGCCATCAGTGAGTCCCAGTTTGAAGCTTTCTTT
.	TRBV28	TRBJ1-1	.	CASSFSGRTEAFF	TGTGCCAGCAGTTTCTCAGGGCGGACTGAAGCTTTCTTT
.	TRBV5-4	TRBJ1-2	TRBD1	CASSLGTGALTRGYTF	TGTGCCAGCAGCTTGGGGACAGGGGCCTTAACGAGGGGCTACACCTTC
.	TRBV11-2	TRBJ1-4	.	CASSLLGEKLFF	TGTGCCAGCAGCTTATTGGGCGAAAAACTGTTTTTT
.	TRBV4-3	TRBJ2-7	.	CASSQGETPIYEQYF	TGCGCCAGCAGCCAAGGAGAGACACCGATCTACGAGCAGTACTTC
.	TRBV30	TRBJ1-4	.	CAWRALASLRTNEKLFF	TGTGCCTGGAGGGCTTTGGCCAGCCTGAGAACTAATGAAAAACTGTTTTTT
.	TRBV18	TRBJ2-7	.	CASSSLGGHEQYF	TGTGCCAGCTCCAGTTTAGGGGGTCACGAGCAGTACTTC
.	TRBV6-1	TRBJ1-2	.	CASTLIGLYGYTF	TGTGCCAGCACCCTGATCGGACTATATGGCTACACCTTC
.	TRBV28	TRBJ1-1	.	CASRTRTEAFF	TGTGCCAGCAGAACTAGAACTGAAGCTTTCTTT
.	TRBV11-3	TRBJ2-3	TRBD1	CASSVQGARRTDTQYF	TGTGCCAGCAGTGTACAGGGGGCTCGCCGCACAGATACGCAGTATTTT
.	TRBV13	TRBJ1-1	.	CASSHEQVHTAFF	TGTGCCAGCAGTCACGAACAGGTCCATACAGCTTTCTTT
.	TRBV18	TRBJ2-1	.	CASSPAPSGPYNEQFF	TGTGCCAGCTCACCAGCGCCCAGCGGACCATACAATGAGCAGTTCTTC
.	TRBV28	TRBJ2-1	.	CASSLVGGNEQFF	TGTGCCAGCAGTTTGGTAGGGGGCAATGAGCAGTTCTTC
.	TRBV18	TRBJ2-1	.	CASSSTSSDEQFF	TGTGCCAGCTCATCAACTAGCAGCGATGAGCAGTTCTTC
.	TRBV9	TRBJ2-6	TRBD1	CASSVGGTVSGANVLTF	TGTGCCAGCAGCGTAGGGGGGACAGTCTCTGGGGCCAACGTCCTGACTTTC
.	TRBV18	TRBJ1-2	.	CASSPLGDYGYTF	TGTGCCAGCTCACCCCTTGGTGACTATGGCTACACCTTC
once	TRBV5-6	TRBJ2-1	.	CASSLDKASALSSYNEQFF	TGTGCCAGCAGCTTGGACAAGGCGAGCGCCCTAAGCTCCTACAATGAGCAGTTCTTC
.	TRBV10-1	TRBJ2-2	TRBD2	CASSNGTTYTGELFF	TGCGCCAGCAGCAATGGGACTACCTACACCGGGGAGCTGTTTTTT
.	TRBV7-9	TRBJ2-5	.	CASSPLETQYF	TGTGCCAGCAGCCCACTAGAGACCCAGTACTTC
.	TRBV28	TRBJ2-5	.	CASSFRNAGETQYF	TGTGCCAGCAGTTTCAGGAACGCGGGGGAGACCCAGTACTTC
.	TRBV7-2	TRBJ2-5	.	CASSFQTVQETQYF	TGTGCCAGCAGTTTTCAGACAGTGCAAGAGACCCAGTACTTC
.	TRBV11-1	TRBJ1-2	.	CASSPQGRGSYTF	TGTGCCAGCAGCCCCCAGGGGAGAGGGAGCTACACCTTC
.	TRBV14	TRBJ2-3	.	CASSQDRAGKGRSTDTQYF	TGTGCCAGCAGCCAAGATAGGGCAGGGAAGGGAAGGAGCACAGATACGCAGTATTTT
.	TRBV15	TRBJ1-2	.	CATSRDRGRSNYGYTF	TGTGCCACCAGCAGAGATCGGGGACGGAGTAACTATGGCTACACCTTC
.	TRBV4-1	TRBJ1-5	.	CASSQDPGRGRNQPQHF	TGCGCCAGCAGCCAAGATCCCGGCAGGGGACGCAATCAGCCCCAGCATTTT
.	TRBV30	TRBJ1-3	.	CAWSVGVTIYF	TGTGCCTGGAGTGTAGGGGTGACCATATATTTT
.	TRBV18	TRBJ2-1	TRBD2	CASSSLAGGLTYNEQFF	TGTGCCAGCTCATCTCTAGCGGGAGGGCTGACCTACAATGAGCAGTTCTTC
.	TRBV5-1	TRBJ2-3	.	CASSFNRDTDTQYF	TGCGCCAGCAGCTTTAACCGGGACACAGATACGCAGTATTTT
.	TRBV11-3	TRBJ2-7	.	CASSLDGGADYEQYF	TGTGCCAGCAGCTTAGACGGCGGCGCCGACTACGAGCAGTACTTC